This T cell receptor (beta chain) originates from a study of CD8 T cells in ankylosing spondylitis. There are a few counts of this clonotype. Its specificity is not known. Germline V lookup: CDR1 KGHDR, CDR2 SFDVKD. V lost 5 bases and J 0 bases, leaving 12 bases between the germline ends. The CDR3 contains 16 residues. Generation of TCR beta libraries employed quantitative 5'-RACE incorporating molecular barcodes. TCRdb used MiXCR to reprocess the 5' RACE reads, holding one entry per CDR3 protein. The sample holds about 160,000 distinct CDR3 sequences, about 16% seen once. Study-level findings and limits: In ankylosing spondylitis patients, matched synovial fluid reportedly showed significant enrichment of disease-linked clones. A TCR beta motif of several highly homologous variants seemed to mark ankylosing spondylitis blood.

The receptor was derived from a male donor with ankylosing spondylitis or in good health (not recorded which). The genes are TRBV24-1 and TRBJ2-2; D is unclear. Sequenced: blood, either unsorted or a sorted T cell fraction (not recorded which). CDR3 nucleotide sequence: TGTGCCACCAGTGGTGCGGATACCGCGAACACCGGGGAGCTGTTTTTT. Amino acids: CATSGADTANTGELFF.